The next 26 T cell receptor beta chains were all read from a single sample in a study of molecular identifiers for immune sequencing clone quantification. TCRdb processed the PCR reads anew with MiXCR; each CDR3 protein has one entry. The sample records tens of thousands of distinct CDR3 sequences, around 18% being singletons. The sample consisted of naive CD8+ T cells from blood, with Jurkat cell RNA spiked in. Subset here: FACS-sorted CD8+CD4-CCR7+CD45RA+ naive T cells. The receptors here all came from a human donor in good health. Some libraries in this study had Jurkat cell RNA spiked in.

This clonotype has a count of ten or more. The rearrangement links TRBV4-3 to TRBJ1-4, with TRBD1 as a possible D gene (5 bases). V lost 5 bases, J lost 5 bases, and 18 bases lay in between. The CDR3 has 16 amino acids. CDR1 and CDR2 (germline): LGHNA, YSLEER. The CDR3 DNA sequence: TGCGCCAGCAGCTCCCTGGGGGTAGGCCCAAATGAAAAACTGTTTTTT. Its protein product is CASSSLGVGPNEKLFF.

This clonotype has ten or more counts. V is TRBV12-3 or TRBV12-4 and J is TRBJ2-7; TRBD2 is a possible D gene (6 bases). V was pared by 3 bases and J by 1 base, with 10 bases between. The CDR3 spans 14 residues. CDR3 in DNA: TGTGCCAGCAGTTTTGCGGGGTCGTCCTACGAGCAGTACTTC. Its protein product is CASSFAGSSYEQYF.

This clonotype was seen a few times. This chain joins TRBV12-3 or TRBV12-4 and TRBJ2-7; unclear D gene. The V and J ends lost 1 base and 4 bases respectively, with 8 bases between them. This CDR3 spans 13 amino acids. This CDR3 is CASSLGVEYEQYF. In DNA form, the CDR3 reads TGTGCCAGCAGTTTAGGGGTAGAATACGAGCAGTACTTC.

The table lists this clonotype with many counts. V and J are TRBV7-9 and TRBJ1-1, with D maybe TRBD1 (5 bases). Trimming pared 2 bases from V and 3 bases from J, leaving 13 bases between. CDR1 and CDR2 (germline): SEHNR, FQNEAQ (reference sequence). This CDR3 spans 15 amino acids. CDR3 DNA sequence: TGTGCCAGCAGCTTATTTCAGGGCGCGTACACTGAAGCTTTCTTT. Residues: CASSLFQGAYTEAFF.

This clonotype was detected a few times. A much bigger clone sits one base away, suggesting this may be a read error. The rearrangement links TRBV4-1 to TRBJ2-3; D is unclear. Germline V gene lookup returns CDR1 MGHRA and CDR2 YSYEKL. V lost 1 base to trimming and J lost 6 bases, with 14 bases between them. The CDR3 totals 15 residues. The CDR3 is CASSQVVPFADTQYF. The CDR3 nucleotides read TGCGCCAGCAGCCAAGTTGTACCCTTTGCTGATACGCAGTATTTT.

At least ten counts were recorded for this clonotype. The J gene is TRBJ2-1, the V gene TRBV25-1, with no clear D. Germline CDR1 MGHDK, CDR2 SYGVNS. CDR3 length: 12 residues. With 3 bases removed from V and 4 bases from J, the gap between germline ends came to 4 bases. CDR3 protein: CASSEGYNEQFF. CDR3 bases: TGTGCCAGCAGTGAGGGTTACAATGAGCAGTTCTTC.

This clonotype was seen ten or more times. This rearrangement joins TRBV2 to TRBJ2-2; TRBD2 is a possible D gene (6 bases). There are 16 residues in the CDR3. CDR1 is SNHLY, CDR2 FYNNEI, per germline. V dropped 10 bases and J dropped 2 bases, with 20 bases sitting between them. CDR3 bases: TGTGCCACCGACTCTAGCGCGAGACCTAACACCGGGGAGCTGTTTTTT. This codes for CATDSSARPNTGELFF. The full variable domain, with the rest looked up from reference TRBV2 and TRBJ2-2, is EPEVTQTPSHQVTQMGQEVILRCVPISNHLYFYWYRQILGQKVEFLVSFYNNEISEKSEIFDDQFSVERPDGSNFTLKIRSTKLEDSAMYFCATDSSARPNTGELFFGEGSRLTVL.

V and J are TRBV7-6 and TRBJ2-1, with TRBD2 as a possible D gene (5 bases). Germline assignment: CDR1 SGHVS and CDR2 FNYEAQ. Trimming removed 1 base from V and 4 bases from J, with 11 bases in between. CDR3 length equals 15 residues. The CDR3 nucleotides are TGTGCCAGCAGCTTAGAAGGTAGCGAGTACAATGAGCAGTTCTTC. Its translation: CASSLEGSEYNEQFF.

This clonotype was recorded at least ten times. The CDR3 nucleotides read TGCGCCAGCAGCGAAAACCTGGCAGAGCAGTACTTC. Protein sequence: CASSENLAEQYF. The V call is TRBV10-2, the J call TRBJ2-7; D is unclear. Per germline, CDR1 WSHSY and CDR2 SAAADI. Trimming removed 6 bases from V and 7 bases from J, with 13 bases in between. The CDR3 consists of 12 residues.

Regarding this clonotype: A read error is possible here, since a much larger clone lies one base away. The chain recombines TRBV4-1 with TRBJ2-7; D possibly uses TRBD1 or TRBD2 (5 bases each). The germline CDR1 and CDR2 sequences are MGHRA and YSYEKL. The length of the CDR3 is 15 residues. The CDR3 reads CASGQERGDPYEQYF. As DNA, the CDR3 is TGCGCCAGCGGCCAAGAGCGTGGGGACCCCTACGAGCAGTACTTC.

This clonotype was observed many times. This chain connects TRBV7-8 to TRBJ2-1; possibly TRBD1 or TRBD2 for D (5 bases each). Germline V gene data show CDR1 as SGHVS and CDR2 as FQNEAQ. Between the trimmed V and J ends, which lost 3 bases and 4 bases, there was a span of 13 bases. The CDR3 totals 15 residues. In DNA form, the CDR3 reads TGTGCCAGCAGCTTCTCAGACGGGGCATACAATGAGCAGTTCTTC. This gives the protein CASSFSDGAYNEQFF. Drawing the rest from reference TRBV7-8 and TRBJ2-1, the complete variable domain is GAGVSQSPRYKVAKRGQDVALRCDPISGHVSLFWYQQALGQGPEFLTYFQNEAQLDKSGLPSDRFFAERPEGSVSTLKIQRTQQEDSAVYLCASSFSDGAYNEQFFGPGTRLTVL.

As regards this clonotype: Just one base apart from a much larger clone, this may be a read error. The CDR3 nucleotides read TGTGCCAGCAGCTTTGATCCATCTCTTCCCCCCGAGCAGTACTTC. It encodes CASSFDPSLPPEQYF. The chain recombines TRBV5-5 with TRBJ2-7, with D hard to call. Per the germline V gene, CDR1 is SGHKS and CDR2 is YYEKEE (reference sequence). The CDR3 is made up of 15 amino acids. Trimming removed 2 bases from V and 6 bases from J, with 18 bases in between. Filled out from reference TRBV5-5 and TRBJ2-7, the complete variable domain reads DAGVTQSPTHLIKTRGQQVTLRCSPISGHKSVSWYQQVLGQGPQFIFQYYEKEERGRGNFPDRFSARQFPNYSSELNVNALLLGDSALYLCASSFDPSLPPEQYFGPGTRLTVT.

This clonotype was detected ten times or more. The V and J genes are TRBV4-1 and TRBJ2-7; TRBD2 might be the D (6 bases). The CDR3 totals 15 residues. CDR1 is MGHRA, CDR2 YSYEKL, per germline. V was clipped by 1 base and J by 3 bases, with 13 bases between them. CDR3 sequence (DNA): TGCGCCAGCAGCCAAGCGACGGGAGAGAACTACGAGCAGTACTTC. It codes for CASSQATGENYEQYF.

This clonotype was found many times. The gene calls are TRBV10-3 and TRBJ1-2; weak D call: TRBD1 (5 bases). This CDR3 spans 14 amino acids. Germline V gene sequence: CDR1 ENHRY, CDR2 SYGVKD. The germline V and J ends were trimmed by 3 bases and 2 bases, with 10 bases remaining between them. CDR3 residues: CAISDKGKNYGYTF. In nucleotides, the CDR3 is TGTGCCATCAGTGATAAGGGGAAAAACTATGGCTACACCTTC.

A remark on this clonotype: A much larger clone lies a single base off, so this may be a read error. This sequence joins TRBV7-9 and TRBJ1-5; TRBD1 might be the D (5 bases). Trimming left V 5 bases short and J 5 bases short, with 13 bases between. Germline V lookup: CDR1 SEHNR, CDR2 FQNEAQ (reference sequence). The CDR3 is made up of 14 amino acids. CDR3 protein: CASSQGLEDQPQHF. CDR3 DNA: TGTGCCAGCAGCCAGGGTCTTGAGGATCAGCCCCAGCATTTT.

This clonotype was counted many times. The chain uses TRBV28 and TRBJ2-7, with D unclear. Per the germline V gene, CDR1 is MDHEN and CDR2 is SYDVKM. The CDR3 is made up of 17 amino acids. The V gene lost 2 bases and the J gene lost 3 bases, with 20 bases spanning the gap. The CDR3 nucleotides read TGTGCCAGCAGTTTAGATCCGGCGGCAGTCGGCTTCTACGAGCAGTACTTC. Translating gives CASSLDPAAVGFYEQYF.

This clonotype occurred a few times. V usage is TRBV6-2 or TRBV6-3 and J usage is TRBJ2-7, with D tentatively TRBD2 (6 bases). Germline CDR1 and CDR2: MNHEY and SVGEGT. V lost 6 bases to trimming and J lost 4 bases, with 16 bases between them. The CDR3 covers 14 residues. The CDR3 sequence is CASRTGPRGYEQYF. The CDR3 region has the DNA TGTGCCAGCAGAACCGGCCCACGGGGGTACGAGCAGTACTTC.

In this sample, this clonotype turned up once. Given a much more abundant clone one base away, this may be a read error. The V and J genes are TRBV29-1 and TRBJ2-7, with 11 bases that match TRBD1. CDR1 SQVTM and CDR2 ANQGSEA come from the germline V gene. This CDR3 is 15 amino acids long. The CDR3 region has the DNA TGCAGCATCTACTCCGGGACAGGGGGGGCCTACAAGCAGTACTTC. Its protein product is CSIYSGTGGAYKQYF.

The gene calls are TRBV6-5 and TRBJ1-1; D gene uncertain. Germline CDR1 MNHEY, CDR2 SVGAGI. V lost 2 bases and J lost 6, with 10 bases in between. This CDR3 is built from 13 residues. CDR3 region: CASSYEGWPEAFF. The CDR3, as DNA: TGTGCCAGCAGTTACGAAGGATGGCCTGAAGCTTTCTTT.

The gene calls are TRBV28 and TRBJ2-7, with 7 bases matching TRBD2. This CDR3 is built from 14 residues. Germline V gene sequence: CDR1 MDHEN, CDR2 SYDVKM. V was clipped by 3 bases and J by 2 bases; unmatched bases: 4. The CDR3 nucleotides are TGTGCCAGCAGTTTTGCAGGGAGGGCCTACGAGCAGTACTTC. Encoded protein: CASSFAGRAYEQYF.

This clonotype was recorded a few times. V gene TRBV28 combines with J gene TRBJ1-2, with a tentative D call TRBD1 (5 bases). This CDR3 is 15 amino acids long. Per germline, CDR1 MDHEN and CDR2 SYDVKM. Trimming removed 6 bases from V and 3 bases from J, with 17 bases in between. CDR3 nucleotides: TGTGCCAGCAGGGGCCGGGACTCCGCTCACTATGGCTACACCTTC. This translates into CASRGRDSAHYGYTF.

This clonotype was seen at least ten times. The chain uses TRBV28 and TRBJ1-4, with 7 bases lining up with TRBD1. Trimming cost V 2 bases and J 7 bases; bases outside gene matches: 1. Germline CDR1 is MDHEN and CDR2 is SYDVKM. The length of the CDR3 is 13 residues. The CDR3 DNA reads as TGTGCCAGCAGTTTAACAGGGGCTGAAAAACTGTTTTTT. Encoded protein: CASSLTGAEKLFF.

V is TRBV7-9 and J is TRBJ2-3; D call uncertain. The V gene lost 5 bases and the J gene lost 8 bases, with 14 bases spanning the gap. Per germline, CDR1 SEHNR and CDR2 FQNEAQ (reference sequence). The CDR3 covers 13 residues. CDR3 sequence reads: CASSPRWVVTQYF. The CDR3, as DNA: TGTGCCAGCAGCCCCCGTTGGGTGGTTACGCAGTATTTT.

This clonotype was observed a handful of times. V usage is TRBV11-2 and J usage is TRBJ2-1; no clear D gene. Germline loops: CDR1 SGHAT, CDR2 FQNNGV. Trimming shortened V by 3 bases and J by 10 bases, and 7 bases separated the two germline ends. The CDR3 contains 11 residues. The CDR3 DNA reads as TGTGCCAGCAGCTTTGGGCGGGAGCAGTTCTTC. It translates to CASSFGREQFF.

A word on this clonotype: Given the absence of the conserved phenylalanine or tryptophan at the CDR3 end, a read error is likely. The chain links TRBV28 to TRBJ1-4; TRBD1 is a possible D gene (6 bases). Germline assignment: CDR1 MDHEN and CDR2 SYDVKM. This CDR3 contains 13 residues. Deletions cut 8 bases from V and 8 bases from J, with 15 bases between. CDR3 amino acids: CASLSIQGEKLFS. The CDR3 DNA reads as TGTGCCAGCCTCTCCATCCAGGGGGAAAAACTGTTTTCT.

This chain joins TRBV15 and TRBJ2-3; TRBD2 matches at 14 bases. The CDR3 is made up of 17 amino acids. Germline V gives CDR1 LNHNV, CDR2 YYDKDF (reference sequence). Trimming took 1 base from V and 5 from J; bases not matched to a gene: 5. The CDR3 DNA is TGTGCCACCAGCAGAGTGGGACTAGCGGGAGACTTAGATACGCAGTATTTT. This codes for CATSRVGLAGDLDTQYF. The variable domain in full, with the rest retrieved from reference TRBV15 and TRBJ2-3, is DAMVIQNPRYQVTQFGKPVTLSCSQTLNHNVMYWYQQKSSQAPKLLFHYYDKDFNNEADTPDNFQSRRPNTSFCFLDIRSPGLGDTAMYLCATSRVGLAGDLDTQYFGPGTRLTVL.